These 13 T cell receptor beta chains share one sample of origin, sequenced in a study of human T cells and chemical hapten exposure. TCRdb recomputed calls from the RACE reads with MiXCR, one row per CDR3 protein. The sample has 120,000 or so distinct CDR3 sequences, around 11% seen once. Time point described: patch test 3, about 24 weeks after DPC sensitization. Treatment noted: therapeutic diphenylcyclopropenone sensitization with weekly scalp DPC. Here the sequenced sample was whole blood, taken in connection with sensitization to the hapten diphenylcyclopropenone (DPC). The origin of the receptors is a woman aged 50 to 60 with alopecia areata. Some clones in this sample may be carry-over from other donors' samples.

This clonotype occurred a few times. The V call is TRBV28, the J call TRBJ2-5; 7 nucleotides match TRBD1. CDR1 is MDHEN and CDR2 is SYDVKM in the germline V gene. Germline trimming cut 5 bases from V and 0 bases from J; bases unmatched to any gene: 12. The CDR3 runs to 17 residues. CDR3 nucleotide sequence: TGTGCCAGCAGTCCTTTGCCCGGGACAGCTTACCAAGAGACCCAGTACTTC. It specifies CASSPLPGTAYQETQYF. Based on the CDR3 plus reference TRBV28 and TRBJ2-5, the full variable domain is DVKVTQSSRYLVKRTGEKVFLECVQDMDHENMFWYRQDPGLGLRLIYFSYDVKMKEKGDIPEGYSVSREKKERFSLILESASTNQTSMYLCASSPLPGTAYQETQYFGPGTRLLVL.

The chain uses TRBV6-6 and TRBJ2-3, with D maybe TRBD1 (5 bases). This CDR3 has 14 amino acids. The V end was cut by 3 bases, the J end by 1 base, with 8 bases between. Germline V lookup: CDR1 MNHNY, CDR2 SVGAGI (reference sequence). CDR3 sequence reads: CASSYLRGTDTQYF. CDR3 sequence (DNA): TGTGCCAGCAGTTATCTCAGGGGCACAGATACGCAGTATTTT.

The rearrangement joins TRBV10-3 to TRBJ2-3; no clear D. The germline gives CDR1 ENHRY, CDR2 SYGVKD. V lost 10 bases and J lost 5, with 13 bases in between. This CDR3 contains 12 residues. The CDR3 DNA sequence: TGTGCCACGTGGGTCCCAGGAGATACGCAGTATTTT. Its protein is CATWVPGDTQYF.

This clonotype was observed a handful of times. The genes are TRBV7-9 and TRBJ2-3, with TRBD1 identical over 12 bases. Trimming at V came to 4 bases and at J to 5 bases, leaving 7 bases not matched to a gene. The CDR3 runs to 16 residues. Germline CDR1 is SEHNR and CDR2 is FQNEAQ (reference sequence). The CDR3 sequence is CASSSGGQGAVDTQYF. The CDR3 DNA sequence: TGTGCCAGCAGCTCAGGGGGACAGGGGGCTGTAGATACGCAGTATTTT.

This clonotype turned up a few times. This chain connects TRBV9 to TRBJ2-5; 8 nucleotides line up with TRBD2. V was clipped by 2 bases and J by 4 bases; unmatched bases: 10. Germline CDR1 is SGDLS and CDR2 is YYNGEE. The CDR3 contains 16 residues. The CDR3 DNA sequence: TGTGCCAGCAGCGTTGGAGGGGCGGGAGGCGGAGAGACCCAGTACTTC. Its protein is CASSVGGAGGGETQYF.

The chain uses TRBV12-3 or TRBV12-4 and TRBJ1-2; D not resolved. V dropped 3 bases and J dropped 8 bases, with 10 bases sitting between them. The CDR3 totals 12 residues. The CDR3 DNA sequence: TGTGCCAGCAGTTTCGAAGGGTTCGGCTACACCTTC. Translation gives CASSFEGFGYTF.

The chain's CDR3 is CASSLSPRYEQYF. Written as DNA, the CDR3 is TGTGCCAGCAGTCTCAGCCCGCGCTACGAGCAGTACTTC. V usage is TRBV28 and J usage is TRBJ2-7; no firm D call. Germline V gene data show CDR1 as MDHEN and CDR2 as SYDVKM. Trimming shortened V by 5 bases and J by 3 bases, and 11 bases separated the two germline ends. The CDR3 loop spans 13 amino acids.

The sample holds many counts of this clonotype. This chain links TRBV7-2 with TRBJ2-5; TRBD2 aligns across 10 bases. CDR1 is SGHTA, CDR2 FQGNSA, per germline. The CDR3 is made up of 15 amino acids. The trim removed 5 bases at V and 3 bases at J, leaving 6 bases unmatched. The CDR3 bases are TGTGCCAGCAGCAGTAGCGGGAGGAATAAAGAGACCCAGTACTTC. It translates to CASSSSGRNKETQYF.

V usage is TRBV10-3 and J usage is TRBJ2-5; possible D gene TRBD2, 7 bases. The ends were cut back, 4 bases at V and 1 base at J, with 13 bases in the middle. The V gene's germline CDR1 is ENHRY and CDR2 SYGVKD. The CDR3 runs to 15 residues. The DNA for the CDR3 is TGTGCCATCAGTGGTAGGGGGGGAATCCAAGAGACCCAGTACTTC. As protein: CAISGRGGIQETQYF.

This clonotype has only a few counts. This chain connects TRBV14 to TRBJ2-1; maybe TRBD2 (6 bases). Germline V gene lookup returns CDR1 SGHDN and CDR2 FVKESK. Trimming stripped 4 bases from V and 0 bases from J, with 10 bases between. The CDR3 is made up of 15 amino acids. CDR3 residues: CASSPGTHSYNEQFF. DNA for the CDR3: TGTGCCAGCAGCCCCGGGACTCACTCCTACAATGAGCAGTTCTTC.

CDR3 region: CSARPIDPNQPQHF. CDR3 in DNA: TGCAGTGCTAGACCTATAGACCCTAATCAGCCCCAGCATTTT. This sequence joins TRBV20-1 and TRBJ1-5; no reliable D call. This CDR3 region has 14 residues. Germline CDR1 and CDR2: DFQATT and SNEGSKA (reference sequence). V was trimmed by 2 bases and J by 4 bases, leaving 12 bases between them.

There are a few counts of this clonotype. The chain links TRBV29-1 to TRBJ2-1, with 13 nucleotides matching TRBD2. Germline CDR1 SQVTM, CDR2 ANQGSEA. Trimming cost V 6 bases and J 10 bases; bases outside gene matches: 9. The CDR3 consists of 14 residues. The CDR3 coding sequence is TGCAGCGTCGTACCAGGACTAGCGGGAGTAGAGCAGTTCTTC. Its translation is CSVVPGLAGVEQFF.

The table lists this clonotype with a few counts. The chain uses TRBV21-1 and TRBJ1-5; the table's TRBD1 call for D was not verified on the DNA. TRBV21-1 constitutes a pseudogene. The CDR3 contains 14 residues. CDR3 DNA sequence: TGTGCCAGCAGCAAACGACAGGGCAATCAGCCCCAGCATTTT. Protein product: CASSKRQGNQPQHF.